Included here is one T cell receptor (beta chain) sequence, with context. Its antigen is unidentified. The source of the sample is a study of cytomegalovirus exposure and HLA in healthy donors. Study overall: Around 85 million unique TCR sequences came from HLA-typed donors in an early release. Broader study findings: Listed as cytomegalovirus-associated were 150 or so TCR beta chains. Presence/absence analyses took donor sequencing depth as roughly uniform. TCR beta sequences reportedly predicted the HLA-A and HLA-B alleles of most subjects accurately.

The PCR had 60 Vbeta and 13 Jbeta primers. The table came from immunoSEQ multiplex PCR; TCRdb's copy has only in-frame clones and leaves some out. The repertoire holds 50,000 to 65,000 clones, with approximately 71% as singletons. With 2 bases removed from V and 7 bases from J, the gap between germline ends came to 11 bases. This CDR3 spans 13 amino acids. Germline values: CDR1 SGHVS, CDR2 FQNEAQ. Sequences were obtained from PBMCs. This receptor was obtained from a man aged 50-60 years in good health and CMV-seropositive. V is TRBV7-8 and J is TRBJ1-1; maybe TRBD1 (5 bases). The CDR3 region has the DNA TGTGCCAGCAGCTTATCCAGGGATGGTGAAGCTTTCTTT. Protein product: CASSLSRDGEAFF.